The clone carrying this T cell receptor beta chain was counted at least ten times. Its antigen is not identified. Each CDR3 protein is one row after TCRdb ran MiXCR on the reads. The sample holds 900,000 to 950,000 distinct CDR3 sequences, roughly 31% seen once. The data were taken from a study of T cell repertoires in cytomegalovirus infection. Study-level background: Public TCR beta signatures indicated both CMV infection and matching HLA type. Study-level findings and limits: There were HLA-C-restricted CMV-specific TCR beta clonotypes dominating the ex vivo response.

CDR3 length: 17 residues. CDR1 and CDR2 (germline): SGHVS, FQNEAQ. Germline trimming cut 1 base from V and 7 bases from J; bases unmatched to any gene: 5. The chain carries TRBV7-8 and TRBJ1-6; 12 nucleotides match TRBD1. The sequence was collected from a human donor in good health (CMV status not recorded). Some clones in this sample may be carry-over from other donors' samples. Sequenced material: cultured CD8+ T cells from PBMCs, taken from culture after CMV antigen stimulation. CDR3 region: CASSLGEGQGANSPLHF. The CDR3 bases are TGTGCCAGCAGCTTAGGGGAGGGACAGGGGGCGAATTCACCCCTCCACTTT.